This T cell receptor (beta chain) was sequenced in a study of response to subunit inactivated influenza vaccine. MiXCR, run by TCRdb on the RT-PCR reads, gives a single entry per CDR3 protein. The sample lists 650,000 to 800,000 distinct CDR3 sequences, approximately 15% occurring once. V lost 7 bases to trimming and J lost 10 bases, with 19 bases between them. This CDR3 is built from 13 residues. Germline V CDR1 and CDR2: MNHNS, SASEGT. This clonotype has just a few counts. Its target is not known. Whole-study results and caveats: Each seasonal flu vaccination may recruit only limited new T cells, authors suggested.

The receptor was isolated from a man aged 50 to 59 who received an inactivated influenza vaccine. The sequencing used PBMCs from blood, collected less than 15 days before vaccination. This chain uses TRBV6-1 with TRBJ1-1; TRBD1 is a possible D gene (6 bases). This CDR3 is CASTEDRSSRAFF. In DNA form, the CDR3 reads TGTGCCAGCACCGAAGACAGGTCTAGTCGAGCTTTCTTT.